Listed here are 3 T cell receptor beta chains from one sample, sequenced in a study of blood T cells in healthy people across ages. Primed by a sample-barcoded 5' primer and a J-beta primer mix, a second PCR proceeded for roughly 6 to 12 cycles. TCRdb re-called the 5' RACE reads through MiXCR, storing one row per CDR3 protein. The sample includes roughly 1,300,000 distinct CDR3 sequences, 59% of them seen just once. The sequenced sample consisted of blood. The receptors stem from a man aged 18-30 years in good health.

This clonotype occurred a few times. The chain has TRBV4-1 and TRBJ2-7, with D hard to call. V was clipped by 1 base and J by 3 bases, with 7 bases between them. From germline, CDR1 is MGHRA and CDR2 YSYEKL. This CDR3 contains 13 residues. The CDR3 protein is CASSQAGHYEQYF. For the CDR3, the DNA is TGCGCCAGCAGCCAAGCGGGCCACTACGAGCAGTACTTC.

The chain is built from TRBV29-1 and TRBJ1-5; D uncertain. CDR1 and CDR2 (germline): SQVTM, ANQGSEA. V dropped 6 bases and J dropped 0 bases, with 12 bases sitting between them. This CDR3 has 14 residues. The CDR3 region is CSVLTGDSNQPQHF. CDR3 sequence (DNA): TGCAGCGTATTGACGGGAGATAGCAATCAGCCCCAGCATTTT.

Only a few counts were recorded for this clonotype. This rearrangement joins TRBV29-1 to TRBJ2-7; TRBD1 matches 8 bases. After removal of 6 bases from V and 0 bases from J, the junction contained 1 base not matched to a gene. The length of the CDR3 is 12 residues. Germline V lookup: CDR1 SQVTM, CDR2 ANQGSEA. The chain's CDR3 is CSVGQVSYEQYF. CDR3 bases: TGCAGCGTGGGACAGGTCTCCTACGAGCAGTACTTC.